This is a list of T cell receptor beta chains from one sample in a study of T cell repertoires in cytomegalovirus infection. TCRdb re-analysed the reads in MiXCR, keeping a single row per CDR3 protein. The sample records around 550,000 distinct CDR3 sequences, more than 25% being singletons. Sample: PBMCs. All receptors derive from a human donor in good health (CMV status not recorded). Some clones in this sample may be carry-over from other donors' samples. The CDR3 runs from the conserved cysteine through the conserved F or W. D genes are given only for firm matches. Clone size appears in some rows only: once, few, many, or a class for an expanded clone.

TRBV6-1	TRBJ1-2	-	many	CASSLETRTSYGYTF	TGTGCCAGCAGTCTAGAGACGCGGACATCCTATGGCTACACCTTC
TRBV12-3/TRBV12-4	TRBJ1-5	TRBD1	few	CASRPGTGSNQPQHF	TGTGCCAGCAGACCGGGGACAGGTTCCAATCAGCCCCAGCATTTT
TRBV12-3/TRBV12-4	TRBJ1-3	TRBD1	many	CASSPRQGGHTIYF	TGTGCCAGCAGTCCCAGACAGGGAGGTCACACCATATATTTT
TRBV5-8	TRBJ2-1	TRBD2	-	CASSLRGERYNEQFF	TGTGCCAGCAGCTTGCGGGGGGAGCGCTACAATGAGCAGTTCTTC
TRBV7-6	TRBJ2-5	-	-	CASSLFQQYQETQYF	TGTGCCAGCAGCTTATTTCAACAGTACCAAGAGACCCAGTACTTC
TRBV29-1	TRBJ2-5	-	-	CSVERETQYF	TGCAGCGTGGAGCGGGAGACCCAGTACTTC
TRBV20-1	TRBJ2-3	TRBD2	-	CSARVGGVDTQYF	TGCAGTGCTAGAGTGGGGGGGGTAGATACGCAGTATTTT
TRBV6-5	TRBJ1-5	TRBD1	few	CASRQGRGGPQHF	TGTGCCAGCAGACAGGGGCGCGGGGGGCCCCAGCATTTT
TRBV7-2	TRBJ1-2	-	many	CASSLEWVAPGYTF	TGTGCCAGCAGCTTAGAATGGGTAGCTCCTGGCTACACCTTC
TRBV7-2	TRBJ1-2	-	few	CASSLVQQGGYGYTF	TGTGCCAGCAGCTTAGTTCAACAGGGAGGCTATGGCTACACCTTC
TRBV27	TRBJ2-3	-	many	CASSSGAGALSTDTQYF	TGTGCCAGCAGTTCGGGGGCAGGGGCGCTGAGCACAGATACGCAGTATTTT
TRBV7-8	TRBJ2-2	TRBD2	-	CASSTQASGRSGELFF	TGTGCCAGCAGCACCCAGGCTAGCGGGAGATCCGGGGAGCTGTTTTTT
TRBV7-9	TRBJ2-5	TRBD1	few	CASSPRGMRETQYF	TGTGCCAGCAGCCCCAGGGGGATGAGAGAGACCCAGTACTTC
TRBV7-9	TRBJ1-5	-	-	CASSLETFAQPQHF	TGTGCCAGCAGCTTAGAGACATTTGCTCAGCCCCAGCATTTT
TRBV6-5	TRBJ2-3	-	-	CASKRQLSTDTQYF	TGTGCCAGCAAAAGACAGCTAAGCACAGATACGCAGTATTTT
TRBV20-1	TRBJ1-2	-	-	CSASTVGYGYTF	TGCAGTGCTAGCACAGTAGGCTATGGCTACACCTTC
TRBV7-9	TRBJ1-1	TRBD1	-	CASSRGQGVNTEAFF	TGTGCCAGCAGCAGGGGACAGGGAGTCAACACTGAAGCTTTCTTT
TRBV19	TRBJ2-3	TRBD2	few	CASSTLAGAVTDTQYF	TGTGCCAGTAGTACCCTAGCGGGAGCTGTGACAGATACGCAGTATTTT
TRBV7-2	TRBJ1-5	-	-	CASSRQAGDQPQHF	TGTGCCAGCAGCCGACAGGCGGGCGATCAGCCCCAGCATTTT
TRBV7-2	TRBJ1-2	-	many	CASSLNVAYYGYTF	TGTGCCAGCAGCCTCAATGTGGCGTACTATGGCTACACCTTC
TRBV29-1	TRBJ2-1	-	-	CSAKKIGLTLGVNNEQFF	TGCAGCGCTAAGAAAATAGGACTAACCCTTGGAGTTAACAATGAGCAGTTCTTC
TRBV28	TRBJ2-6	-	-	CASSFNEGLAGANVLTF	TGTGCCAGCAGTTTTAATGAAGGGTTGGCCGGGGCCAACGTCCTGACTTTC
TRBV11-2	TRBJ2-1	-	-	CASSLWGPSSYNEQFF	TGTGCCAGCAGCTTATGGGGCCCGAGCTCCTACAATGAGCAGTTCTTC
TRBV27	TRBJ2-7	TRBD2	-	CASSSGLAGAPNYEQYF	TGTGCCAGCAGTTCCGGACTAGCGGGAGCCCCTAACTACGAGCAGTACTTC
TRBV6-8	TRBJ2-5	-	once	CVSSDYPTQETQYF	TGTGTCAGTAGTGACTACCCGACTCAAGAGACCCAGTACTTC
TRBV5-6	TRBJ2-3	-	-	CASSLGVGSDTQYF	TGTGCCAGCAGCTTGGGGGTGGGAAGCGATACGCAGTATTTT
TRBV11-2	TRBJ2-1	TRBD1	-	CASSLTRQGSNEQFF	TGTGCCAGCAGCTTAACCCGACAGGGATCCAATGAGCAGTTCTTC
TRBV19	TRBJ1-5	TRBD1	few	CASTQTGGINQPQHF	TGTGCCAGTACCCAGACAGGGGGCATCAATCAGCCCCAGCATTTT
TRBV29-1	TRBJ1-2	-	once	CSVDRGVRGYTF	TGCAGCGTTGATCGGGGGGTGCGAGGCTACACCTTC
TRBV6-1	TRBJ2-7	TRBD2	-	CASSDSSGSWYEQYF	TGTGCCAGCAGCGACTCTAGCGGGAGTTGGTACGAGCAGTACTTC
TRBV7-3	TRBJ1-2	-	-	CASTHSGRGIDGYTF	TGTGCCAGCACCCATAGCGGCAGGGGAATCGATGGCTACACCTTC
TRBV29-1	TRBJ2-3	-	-	CGLGQLRDPYF	TGCGGACTGGGGCAGCTGCGGGACCCGTATTTT
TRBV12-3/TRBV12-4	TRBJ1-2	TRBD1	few	CASSINGRGQGYTF	TGTGCCAGCAGTATAAACGGCAGGGGGCAAGGCTACACCTTC
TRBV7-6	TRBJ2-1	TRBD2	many	CASSLLAGVSYNEQFF	TGTGCCAGCAGCTTGCTAGCGGGAGTGTCCTACAATGAGCAGTTCTTC
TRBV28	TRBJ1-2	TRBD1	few	CASSDRGPYGYTF	TGTGCCAGCAGTGACAGGGGGCCCTATGGCTACACCTTC
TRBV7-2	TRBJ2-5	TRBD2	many	CASSLSGLASGTQYF	TGTGCCAGCAGCTTGTCGGGACTAGCCTCAGGGACCCAGTACTTC
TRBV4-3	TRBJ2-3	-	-	CASRDSGSTDTQYF	TGCGCCAGCAGGGACAGCGGGAGCACAGATACGCAGTATTTT
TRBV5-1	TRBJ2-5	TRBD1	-	CASSLRTGTGETQYF	TGCGCCAGCAGCTTGCGAACCGGGACAGGGGAGACCCAGTACTTC
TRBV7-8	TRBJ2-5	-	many	CASSLNTVRETQYF	TGTGCCAGCAGCTTAAACACAGTAAGAGAGACCCAGTACTTC
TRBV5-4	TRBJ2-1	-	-	CASSPRRGEVPHEQFF	TGTGCCAGCAGCCCCCGACGAGGGGAGGTCCCCCATGAGCAGTTCTTC
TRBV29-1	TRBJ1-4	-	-	CSVGPGTTNEKLFF	TGCAGCGTTGGTCCAGGGACAACTAATGAAAAACTGTTTTTT
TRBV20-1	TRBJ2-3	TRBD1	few	CSAGDRGRSPDTQYF	TGCAGTGCCGGTGACAGGGGCAGATCCCCAGATACGCAGTATTTT
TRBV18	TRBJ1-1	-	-	CASSPADFTTEAFF	TGTGCCAGCTCACCCGCGGATTTTACCACTGAAGCTTTCTTT
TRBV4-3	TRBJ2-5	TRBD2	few	CASSQSPPGTRGETQYF	TGCGCCAGCAGCCAATCCCCTCCCGGGACTAGGGGAGAGACCCAGTACTTC
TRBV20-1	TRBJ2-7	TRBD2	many	CSARGNSGREFEQYF	TGCAGTGCTAGAGGAAATAGCGGGAGAGAGTTCGAGCAGTACTTC
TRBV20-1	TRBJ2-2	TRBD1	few	CSASHRGTGELFF	TGCAGTGCTAGCCACAGGGGCACCGGGGAGCTGTTTTTT
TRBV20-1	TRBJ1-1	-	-	CSARDLRGLFSAFF	TGCAGTGCTAGAGATCTTCGGGGGCTTTTCTCGGCTTTCTTT
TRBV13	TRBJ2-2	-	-	CASSNSGGGTGELFF	TGTGCCAGCAGCAATAGCGGAGGGGGTACCGGGGAGCTGTTTTTT